Listed here is a single T cell receptor (beta chain). This CDR3 is 16 amino acids long. CDR1 and CDR2 (germline): MDHEN, SYDVKM. Trimming cost V 1 base and J 5 bases; bases outside gene matches: 3. The data were obtained in a study of blood T cell repertoires in COVID-19. Study information: T cells, B-cell-depleted T cells, or PBMCs supplied cDNA or gDNA.

TCRdb's copy holds only in-frame clones and misses some; the assay was immunoSEQ multiplex PCR. The sample shows about 300,000 clones, about 88% of them seen only once. V gene TRBV28 combines with J gene TRBJ2-1; 12 nucleotides line up with TRBD2. The sequencing input was peripheral blood. This sequence was found in a human donor with COVID-19, enrolled during active disease. The donor label of this sample is uncertain. The CDR3 sequence is CASSLLTSGRNNEQFF. DNA for the CDR3: TGTGCCAGCAGTTTATTAACTAGCGGGAGGAACAATGAGCAGTTCTTC.